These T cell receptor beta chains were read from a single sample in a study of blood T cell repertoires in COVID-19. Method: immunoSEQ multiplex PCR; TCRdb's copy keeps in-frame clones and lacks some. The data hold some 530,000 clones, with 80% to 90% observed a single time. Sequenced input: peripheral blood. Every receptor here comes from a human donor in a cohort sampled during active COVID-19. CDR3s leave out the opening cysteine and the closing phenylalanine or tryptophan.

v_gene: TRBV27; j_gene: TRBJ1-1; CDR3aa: ASSSSGGRLNTEAF
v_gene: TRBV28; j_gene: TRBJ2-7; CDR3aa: ASRSHLASFSYEQY
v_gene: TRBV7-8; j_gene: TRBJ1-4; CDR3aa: ASSRSEKLF
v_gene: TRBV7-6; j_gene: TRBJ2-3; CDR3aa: ASSFFDSAPPDTQY
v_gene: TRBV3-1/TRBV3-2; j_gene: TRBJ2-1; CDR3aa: ASSQGTSGSSEQF
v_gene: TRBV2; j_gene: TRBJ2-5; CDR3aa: ASSDRIQETQY
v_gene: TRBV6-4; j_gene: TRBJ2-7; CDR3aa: ASSFRRHRRYGWYEQY
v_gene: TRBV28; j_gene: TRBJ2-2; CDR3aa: ASSYRVSGGELF
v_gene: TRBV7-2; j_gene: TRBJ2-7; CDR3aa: ASSFSEAGEQY
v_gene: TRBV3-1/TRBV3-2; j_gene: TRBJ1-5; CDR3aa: ASSQDGTGERD
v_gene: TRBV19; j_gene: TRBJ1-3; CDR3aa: ASTTPGQRSGNTIY
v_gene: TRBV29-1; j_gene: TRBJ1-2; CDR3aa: SVGLHGQGLMGDT
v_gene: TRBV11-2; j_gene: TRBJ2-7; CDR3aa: ASSDTPENEQY
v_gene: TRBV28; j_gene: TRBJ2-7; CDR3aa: ASSSPAAGSSYEQY
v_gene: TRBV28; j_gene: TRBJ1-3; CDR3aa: ASSSQGSGNTIY
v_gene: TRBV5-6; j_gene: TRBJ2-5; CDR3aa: ASSRAGQGRETQY
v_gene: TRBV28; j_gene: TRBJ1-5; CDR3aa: ASSRQGGQPQH
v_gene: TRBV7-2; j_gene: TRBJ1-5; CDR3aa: ASSLRQGPDQPQH
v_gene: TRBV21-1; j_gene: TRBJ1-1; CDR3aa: ASSKEGQGSLHTEAF
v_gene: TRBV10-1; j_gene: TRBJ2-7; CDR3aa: ASSPFSSSYEQY
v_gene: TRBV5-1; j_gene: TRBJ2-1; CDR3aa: ASSRRQRSQNNEQF
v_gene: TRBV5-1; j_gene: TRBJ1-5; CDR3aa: ASSWAPGPGGNQPQH
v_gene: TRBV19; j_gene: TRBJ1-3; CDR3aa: ASSTTAWGQGFFGNTIY
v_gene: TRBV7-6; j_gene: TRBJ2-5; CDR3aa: ASSDQAIRQTQY
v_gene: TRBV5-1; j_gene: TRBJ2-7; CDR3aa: ASSPGGASGSHEQY
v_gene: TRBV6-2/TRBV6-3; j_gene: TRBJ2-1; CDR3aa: ASSSTRIKKINNYNEQF
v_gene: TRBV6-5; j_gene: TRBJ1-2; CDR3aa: ASSSTGGAKGYT
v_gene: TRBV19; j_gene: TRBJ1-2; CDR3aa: ASGTGGGYT
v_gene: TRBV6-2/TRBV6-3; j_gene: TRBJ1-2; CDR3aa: ASSFEQVYGYT
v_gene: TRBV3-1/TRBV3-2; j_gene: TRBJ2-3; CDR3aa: ASSSSRRLVSTDTQY
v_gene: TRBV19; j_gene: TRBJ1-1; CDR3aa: ASSKKPGTGGTEAF
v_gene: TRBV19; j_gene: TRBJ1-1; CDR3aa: ASSDLGGAVTEAF
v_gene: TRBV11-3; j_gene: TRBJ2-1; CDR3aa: ASSLSGKGNEQF
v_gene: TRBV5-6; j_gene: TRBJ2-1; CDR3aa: ASSLAWQSPYNEQF
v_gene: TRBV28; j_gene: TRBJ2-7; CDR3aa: ASTHGGTVPYEQY
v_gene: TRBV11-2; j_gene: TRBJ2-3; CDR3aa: ASSIGLVGLLY
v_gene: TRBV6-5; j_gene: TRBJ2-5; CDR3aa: ASSRGTGRTQY
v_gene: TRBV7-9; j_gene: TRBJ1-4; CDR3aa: ASSLGQATNEKLF
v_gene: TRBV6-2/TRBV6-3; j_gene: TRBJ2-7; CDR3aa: ASSYSMIAGAYEQY
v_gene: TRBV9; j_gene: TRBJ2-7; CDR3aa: ASSVDEGGPLGRGNPYEQY
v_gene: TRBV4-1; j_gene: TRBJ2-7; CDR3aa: ASREGTAVVYEQY
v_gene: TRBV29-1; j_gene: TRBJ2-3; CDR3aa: SVDLTVTDTQY
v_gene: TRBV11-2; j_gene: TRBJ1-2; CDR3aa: ASSLAGGIYGYT
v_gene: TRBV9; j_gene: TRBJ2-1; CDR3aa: ASSVATSGYNEQF
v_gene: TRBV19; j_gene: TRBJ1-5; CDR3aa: ASSIGIVSNQPQH
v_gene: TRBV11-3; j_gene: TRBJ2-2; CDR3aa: ASSLRGNTGELF
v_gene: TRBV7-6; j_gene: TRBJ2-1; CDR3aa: ASNPGRTQGGSNEQF
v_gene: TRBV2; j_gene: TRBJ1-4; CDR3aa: ASSRGRDEKLF
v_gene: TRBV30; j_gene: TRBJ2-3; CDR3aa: AWEKGGGPNTDTQY
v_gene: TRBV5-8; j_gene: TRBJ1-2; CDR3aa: ASSPGTGYGYT
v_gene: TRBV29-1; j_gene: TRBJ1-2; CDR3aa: SVEISRTEVGGYT
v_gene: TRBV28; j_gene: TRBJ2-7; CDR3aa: ASNQGPGYEQY